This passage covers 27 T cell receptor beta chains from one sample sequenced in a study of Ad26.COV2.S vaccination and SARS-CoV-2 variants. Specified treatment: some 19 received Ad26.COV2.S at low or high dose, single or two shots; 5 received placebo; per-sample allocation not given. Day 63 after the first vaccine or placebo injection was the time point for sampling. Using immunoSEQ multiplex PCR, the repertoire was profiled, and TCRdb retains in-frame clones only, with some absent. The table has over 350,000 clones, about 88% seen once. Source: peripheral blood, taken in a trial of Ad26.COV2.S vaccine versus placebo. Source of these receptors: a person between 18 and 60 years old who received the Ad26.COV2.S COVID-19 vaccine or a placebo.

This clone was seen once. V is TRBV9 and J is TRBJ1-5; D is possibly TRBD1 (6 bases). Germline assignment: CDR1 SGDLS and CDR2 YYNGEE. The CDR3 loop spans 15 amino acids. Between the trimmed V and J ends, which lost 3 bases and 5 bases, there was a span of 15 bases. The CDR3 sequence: CASSEGGLIDQPQHF. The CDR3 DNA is TGTGCCAGCAGCGAGGGGGGCCTAATAGATCAGCCCCAGCATTTT.

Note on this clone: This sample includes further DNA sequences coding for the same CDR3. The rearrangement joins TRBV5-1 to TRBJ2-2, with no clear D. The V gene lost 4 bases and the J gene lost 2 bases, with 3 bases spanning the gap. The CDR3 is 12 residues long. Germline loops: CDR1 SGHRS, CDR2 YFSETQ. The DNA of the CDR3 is TGCGCCAGCAGCCTTAACACCGGGGAGCTGTTTTTT. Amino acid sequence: CASSLNTGELFF. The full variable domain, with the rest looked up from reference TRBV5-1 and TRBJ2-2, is KAGVTQTPRYLIKTRGQQVTLSCSPISGHRSVSWYQQTPGQGLQFLFEYFSETQRNKGNFPGRFSGRQFSNSRSEMNVSTLELGDSALYLCASSLNTGELFFGEGSRLTVL.

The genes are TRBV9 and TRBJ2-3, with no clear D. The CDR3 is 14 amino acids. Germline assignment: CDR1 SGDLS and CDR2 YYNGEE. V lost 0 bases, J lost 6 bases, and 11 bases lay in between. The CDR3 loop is CASSVVSTWDTQYF. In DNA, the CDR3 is TGTGCCAGCAGCGTAGTGTCTACTTGGGATACGCAGTATTTT.

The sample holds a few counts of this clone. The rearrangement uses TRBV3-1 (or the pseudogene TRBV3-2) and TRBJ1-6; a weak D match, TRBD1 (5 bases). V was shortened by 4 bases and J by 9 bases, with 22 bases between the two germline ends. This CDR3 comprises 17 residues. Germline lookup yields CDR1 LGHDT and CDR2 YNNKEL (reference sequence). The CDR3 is CASSPGAGLLKTSPLHF. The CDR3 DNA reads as TGTGCCAGCAGCCCTGGGGCAGGGCTCCTAAAAACTTCACCCCTCCACTTT.

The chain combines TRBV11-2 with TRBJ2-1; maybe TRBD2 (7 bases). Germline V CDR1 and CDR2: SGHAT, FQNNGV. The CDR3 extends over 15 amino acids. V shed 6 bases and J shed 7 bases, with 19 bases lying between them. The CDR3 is CASRHVRGEGNEQFF. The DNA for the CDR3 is TGTGCCAGCAGGCATGTGAGGGGGGAGGGGAATGAGCAGTTCTTC. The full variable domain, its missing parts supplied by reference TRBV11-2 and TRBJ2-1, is EAGVAQSPRYKIIEKRQSVAFWCNPISGHATLYWYQQILGQGPKLLIQFQNNGVVDDSQLPKDRFSAERLKGVDSTLKIQPAKLEDSAVYLCASRHVRGEGNEQFFGPGTRLTVL.

CDR3 sequence (DNA): TGTGCCAGCAGCCAAGCGGGATCCAACACTGAAGCTTTCTTT. As protein: CASSQAGSNTEAFF. This chain joins TRBV4-2 and TRBJ1-1; D is ambiguous. Germline loops: CDR1 LGHNA, CDR2 YNFKEQ. V lost 1 base and J lost 2, with 8 bases in between. The CDR3 has 14 amino acids.

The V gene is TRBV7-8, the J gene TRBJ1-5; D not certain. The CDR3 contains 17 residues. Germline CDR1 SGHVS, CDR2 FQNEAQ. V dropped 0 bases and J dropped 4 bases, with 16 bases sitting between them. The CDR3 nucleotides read TGTGCCAGCAGCTTAGCGCGTAAGTTTGACGTTAATCAGCCCCAGCATTTT. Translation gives CASSLARKFDVNQPQHF. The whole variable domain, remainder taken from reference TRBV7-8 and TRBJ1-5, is GAGVSQSPRYKVAKRGQDVALRCDPISGHVSLFWYQQALGQGPEFLTYFQNEAQLDKSGLPSDRFFAERPEGSVSTLKIQRTQQEDSAVYLCASSLARKFDVNQPQHFGDGTRLSIL.

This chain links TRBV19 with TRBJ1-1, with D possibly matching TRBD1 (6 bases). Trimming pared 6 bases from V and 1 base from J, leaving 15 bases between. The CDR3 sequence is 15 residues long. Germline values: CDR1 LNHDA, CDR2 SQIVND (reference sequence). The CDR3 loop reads CASRKAGEGNTEAFF. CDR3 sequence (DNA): TGTGCCAGTAGAAAGGCAGGGGAAGGGAACACTGAAGCTTTCTTT.

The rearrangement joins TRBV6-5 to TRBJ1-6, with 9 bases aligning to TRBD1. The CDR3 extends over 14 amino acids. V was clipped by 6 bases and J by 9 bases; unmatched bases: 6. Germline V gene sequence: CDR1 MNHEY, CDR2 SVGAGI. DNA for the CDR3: TGTGCCAGCAGCTACGAGACAGGGGGTTCACCCCTCCACTTT. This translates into CASSYETGGSPLHF.

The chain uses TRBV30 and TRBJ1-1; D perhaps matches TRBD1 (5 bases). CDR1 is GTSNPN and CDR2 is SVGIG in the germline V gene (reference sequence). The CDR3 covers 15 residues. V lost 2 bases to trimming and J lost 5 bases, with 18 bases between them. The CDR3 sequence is CAWSKPGQGRTEAFF. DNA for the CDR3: TGTGCCTGGAGTAAACCCGGGCAGGGAAGAACTGAAGCTTTCTTT.

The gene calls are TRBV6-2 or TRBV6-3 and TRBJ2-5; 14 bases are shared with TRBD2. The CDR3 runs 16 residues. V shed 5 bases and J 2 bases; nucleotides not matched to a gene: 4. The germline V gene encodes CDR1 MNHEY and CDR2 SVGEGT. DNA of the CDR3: TGTGCCAGCAGTAGAGGACTAGCGGGGGGACAAGAGACCCAGTACTTC. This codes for CASSRGLAGGQETQYF.

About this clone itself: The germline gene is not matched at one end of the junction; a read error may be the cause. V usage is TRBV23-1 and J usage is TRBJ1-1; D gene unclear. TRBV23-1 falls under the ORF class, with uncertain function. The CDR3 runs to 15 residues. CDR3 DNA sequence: TGCGCCAGCAGTCAATGGGAGGACCCGCTCCGGTTCGATGCCTTT. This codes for CASSQWEDPLRFDAF.

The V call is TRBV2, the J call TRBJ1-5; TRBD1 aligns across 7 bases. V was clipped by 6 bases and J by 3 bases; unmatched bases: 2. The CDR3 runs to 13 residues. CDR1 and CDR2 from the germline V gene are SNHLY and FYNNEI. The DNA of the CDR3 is TGTGCCAGCAGAGACAGGGTCAATCAGCCCCAGCATTTT. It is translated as CASRDRVNQPQHF. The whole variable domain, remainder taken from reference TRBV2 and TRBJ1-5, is EPEVTQTPSHQVTQMGQEVILRCVPISNHLYFYWYRQILGQKVEFLVSFYNNEISEKSEIFDDQFSVERPDGSNFTLKIRSTKLEDSAMYFCASRDRVNQPQHFGDGTRLSIL.

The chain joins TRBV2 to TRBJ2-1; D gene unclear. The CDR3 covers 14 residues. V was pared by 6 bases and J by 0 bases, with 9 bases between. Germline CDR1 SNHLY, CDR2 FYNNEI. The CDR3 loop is CASRNRSSYNEQFF. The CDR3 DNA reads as TGTGCCAGCAGGAATCGGAGCTCCTACAATGAGCAGTTCTTC.

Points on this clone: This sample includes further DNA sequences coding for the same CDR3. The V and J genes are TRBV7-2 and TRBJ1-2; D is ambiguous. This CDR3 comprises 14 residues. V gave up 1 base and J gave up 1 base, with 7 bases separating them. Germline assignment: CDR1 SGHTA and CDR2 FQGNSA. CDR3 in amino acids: CASSLGQNNYGYTF. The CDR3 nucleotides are TGTGCCAGCAGCTTAGGCCAGAATAACTATGGCTACACCTTC.

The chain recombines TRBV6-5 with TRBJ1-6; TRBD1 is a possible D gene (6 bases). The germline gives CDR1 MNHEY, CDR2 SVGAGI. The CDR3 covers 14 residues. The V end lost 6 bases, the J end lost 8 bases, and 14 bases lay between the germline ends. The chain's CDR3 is CASSARGADSPLHF. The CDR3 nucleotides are TGTGCCAGCAGCGCCCGGGGGGCTGATTCACCCCTCCACTTT.

CDR3 sequence: CASSPFRGLDSGNTIYF. CDR3 nucleotides: TGTGCCAGCTCGCCCTTTCGGGGTCTTGACTCTGGAAACACCATATATTTT. The chain is built from TRBV18 and TRBJ1-3; D remains ambiguous. V lost 6 bases and J lost 0, with 18 bases in between. This CDR3 has 17 residues. In germline, CDR1 is KGHSH, CDR2 LQKENI.

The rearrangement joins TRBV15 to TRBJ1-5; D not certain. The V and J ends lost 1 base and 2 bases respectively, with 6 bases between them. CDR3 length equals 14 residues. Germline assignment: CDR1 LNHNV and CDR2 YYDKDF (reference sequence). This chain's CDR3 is CATSRGAGNQPQHF. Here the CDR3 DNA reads TGTGCCACCAGCAGAGGGGCGGGCAATCAGCCCCAGCATTTT.

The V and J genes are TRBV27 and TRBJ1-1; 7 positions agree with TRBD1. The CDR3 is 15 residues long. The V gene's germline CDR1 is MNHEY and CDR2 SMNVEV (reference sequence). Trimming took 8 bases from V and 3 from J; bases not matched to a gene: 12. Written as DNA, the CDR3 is TGTGCCAGCGGGACAGTCAGGAAGGTGGACACTGAAGCTTTCTTT. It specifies CASGTVRKVDTEAFF.

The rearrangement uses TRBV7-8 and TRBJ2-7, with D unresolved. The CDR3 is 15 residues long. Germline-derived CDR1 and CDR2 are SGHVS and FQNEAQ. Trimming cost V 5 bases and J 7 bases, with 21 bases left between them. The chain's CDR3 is CASSRPYSNPREQYF. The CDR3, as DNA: TGTGCCAGCAGCCGCCCATATAGCAACCCAAGGGAGCAGTACTTC.

The CDR3 bases are TGTGCCAGCAGTCAGACACTAGCGGGGGGGCAGGAGACCCAGTACTTC. Translation gives CASSQTLAGGQETQYF. The J gene is TRBJ2-5, the V gene TRBV6-6, with 13 bases that match TRBD2. The V segment lost 5 bases and the J segment 5 bases; nucleotides outside the gene matches: 8. Germline loops: CDR1 MNHNY, CDR2 SVGAGI (reference sequence). The CDR3 has 16 residues.

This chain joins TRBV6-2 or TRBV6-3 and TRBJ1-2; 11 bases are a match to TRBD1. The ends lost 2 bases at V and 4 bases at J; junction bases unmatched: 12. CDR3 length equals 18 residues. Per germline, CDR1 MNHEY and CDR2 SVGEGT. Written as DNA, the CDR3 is TGTGCCAGCAGTTACCCGGACAGGGGGCCGGTCCCGGGCTATGGCTACACCTTC. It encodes CASSYPDRGPVPGYGYTF.

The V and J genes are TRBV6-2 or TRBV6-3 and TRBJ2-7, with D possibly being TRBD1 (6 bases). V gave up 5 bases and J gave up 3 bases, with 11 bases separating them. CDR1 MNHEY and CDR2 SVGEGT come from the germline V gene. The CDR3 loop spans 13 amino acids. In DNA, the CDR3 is TGTGCCAGCAGTAGAACAGGGTACTACGAGCAGTACTTC. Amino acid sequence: CASSRTGYYEQYF.

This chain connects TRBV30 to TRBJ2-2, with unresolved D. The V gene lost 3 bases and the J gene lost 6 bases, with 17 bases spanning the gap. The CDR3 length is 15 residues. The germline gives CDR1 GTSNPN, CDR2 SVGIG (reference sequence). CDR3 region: CAWRVSSRPPGELFF. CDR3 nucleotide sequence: TGTGCCTGGAGAGTCAGCAGTAGGCCCCCCGGGGAGCTGTTTTTT.

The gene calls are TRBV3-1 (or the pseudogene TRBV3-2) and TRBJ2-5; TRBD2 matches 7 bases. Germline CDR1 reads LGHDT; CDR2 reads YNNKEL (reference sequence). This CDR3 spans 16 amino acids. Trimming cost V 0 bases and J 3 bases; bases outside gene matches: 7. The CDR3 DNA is TGTGCCAGCAGCCAAGATGTGGCCAGCGGGGAAGAGACCCAGTACTTC. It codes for CASSQDVASGEETQYF.

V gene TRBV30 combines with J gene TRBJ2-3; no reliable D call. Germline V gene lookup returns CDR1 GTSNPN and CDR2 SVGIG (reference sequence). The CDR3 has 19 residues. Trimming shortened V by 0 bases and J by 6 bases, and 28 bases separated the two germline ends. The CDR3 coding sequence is TGTGCCTGGAGTGTAGCCAGCAACCGGCCAGGCTGGAAGTGGGATACGCAGTATTTT. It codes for CAWSVASNRPGWKWDTQYF.

In DNA, the CDR3 is TGTGCCAGCAGAAACTGGGGGACAGGGACCTACGAGCAGTACTTC. It codes for CASRNWGTGTYEQYF. V gene TRBV11-2 combines with J gene TRBJ2-7; 9 positions agree with TRBD1. CDR1 is SGHAT, CDR2 FQNNGV, per germline. The CDR3 extends over 15 amino acids. The junction had 8 bases not matched to a gene; V was cut back by 6 bases and J by 2 bases.